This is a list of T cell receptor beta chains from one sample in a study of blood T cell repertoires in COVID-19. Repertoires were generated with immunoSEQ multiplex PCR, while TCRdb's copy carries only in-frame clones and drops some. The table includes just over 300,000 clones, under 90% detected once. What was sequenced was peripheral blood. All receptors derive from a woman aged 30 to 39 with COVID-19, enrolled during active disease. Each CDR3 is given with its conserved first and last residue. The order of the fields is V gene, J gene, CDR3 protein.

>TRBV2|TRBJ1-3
CASSVSSGNTIYF
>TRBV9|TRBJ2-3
CASSTRGLRGDTQYF
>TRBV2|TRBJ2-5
CASSGDSQETQYF
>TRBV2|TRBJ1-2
CASRATGAGGYTF
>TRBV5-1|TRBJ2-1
CASSLSDSLYNEQFF
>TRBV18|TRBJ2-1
CASSPRLVSEQFF
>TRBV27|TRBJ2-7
CASRTAGGSYYEQYF
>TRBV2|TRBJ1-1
CASTRQGAAITEAFF
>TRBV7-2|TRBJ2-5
CASSLAVYAGTQYF
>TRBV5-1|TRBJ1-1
CASSPVSGNTEAFF
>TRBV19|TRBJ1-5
CASSIGGGSNQPQHF
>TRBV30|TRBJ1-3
CAWQSDSHSGNTIYF
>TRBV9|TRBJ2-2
CASSSRGAYTGELFF
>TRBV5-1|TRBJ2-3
CASTRGGNTDTQYF
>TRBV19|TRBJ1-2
CASSPQGASGYTF
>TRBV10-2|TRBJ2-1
CASSDRLRGNEQFF
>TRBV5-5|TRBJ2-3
CASSLGPGQGRDTQYF
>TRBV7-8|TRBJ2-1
CASSLASGHVGEQFF
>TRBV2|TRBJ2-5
CASRTSGILETQYF
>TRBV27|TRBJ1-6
CASSFLGHSPLHF
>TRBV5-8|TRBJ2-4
CASSLQGNIQYF
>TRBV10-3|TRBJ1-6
CAIKQTDNSPLHF
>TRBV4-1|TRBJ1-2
CASSQVQGNYGYTF
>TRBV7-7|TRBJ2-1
CASRRTGRGAPYNEQFF